The source of this TCR beta chain is a study of T cells after yellow fever vaccination. Study-level information: CD3, CD45RA, CCR7 and CD95 defined the sorted EM, EMRA, CM and Tscm memory subsets. Those fractions that held only low numbers of cells were prepared using the SMART-Seq v4 Ultra Low Input RNA kit. Whole-study results and caveats: Among primary-vaccination clones, most reappeared after the booster, at almost 98% for CD4 and about 90% for CD8. Highly abundant clonotypes carried over from the bulk population could end up in FACS-sorted repertoires as contaminants.

In TCRdb, the 5' RACE reads were re-called with MiXCR into one record per CDR3 protein. The table has approximately 4,300 distinct CDR3 sequences, less than 4.5% seen once; the top ten hold 55% to 60%. V lost 3 bases and J 7 bases, leaving 15 bases between the germline ends. There are 13 residues in the CDR3. From germline, CDR1 is DFQATT and CDR2 SNEGSKA (reference sequence). This clonotype was seen repeatedly, ten times or more. The rearrangement uses TRBV20-1 and TRBJ2-5; unclear D gene. The receptor was derived from a man under 40 who received the YFV17D yellow fever vaccine. Material: PBMCs, either bulk or a sorted T-cell subset (CD4+, CD8+, memory, or dextramer-sorted; not recorded which), obtained 15 days after the yellow fever booster vaccination. The CDR3: CSARHLDFATQYF. The CDR3 DNA sequence: TGCAGTGCTAGGCATCTAGATTTTGCGACCCAGTACTTC.